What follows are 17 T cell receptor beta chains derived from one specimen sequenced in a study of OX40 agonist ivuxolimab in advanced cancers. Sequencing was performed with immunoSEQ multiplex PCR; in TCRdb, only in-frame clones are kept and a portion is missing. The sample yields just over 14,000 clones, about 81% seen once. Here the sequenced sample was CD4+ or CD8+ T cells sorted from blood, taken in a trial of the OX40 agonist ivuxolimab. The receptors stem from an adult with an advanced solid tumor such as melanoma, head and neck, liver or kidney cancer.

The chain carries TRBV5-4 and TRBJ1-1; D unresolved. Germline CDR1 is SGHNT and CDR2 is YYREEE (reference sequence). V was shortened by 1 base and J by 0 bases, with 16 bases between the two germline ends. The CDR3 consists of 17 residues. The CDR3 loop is CASSLFYPPAMNTEAFF. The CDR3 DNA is TGTGCCAGCAGCTTGTTTTACCCCCCAGCAATGAACACTGAAGCTTTCTTT. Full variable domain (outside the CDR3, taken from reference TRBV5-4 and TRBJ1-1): ETGVTQSPTHLIKTRGQQVTLRCSSQSGHNTVSWYQQALGQGPQFIFQYYREEENGRGNFPPRFSGLQFPNYSSELNVNALELDDSALYLCASSLFYPPAMNTEAFFGQGTRLTVV.

The CDR3 region is CASSQRTQGSANEKLFF. The CDR3 bases are TGTGCCAGCAGCCAACGAACCCAGGGTTCAGCTAATGAAAAACTGTTTTTT. The chain links TRBV4-2 to TRBJ1-4; D perhaps matches TRBD1 (5 bases). This CDR3 has 17 residues. V was trimmed by 2 bases and J by 3 bases, leaving 16 bases between them. Germline V gene lookup returns CDR1 LGHNA and CDR2 YNFKEQ.

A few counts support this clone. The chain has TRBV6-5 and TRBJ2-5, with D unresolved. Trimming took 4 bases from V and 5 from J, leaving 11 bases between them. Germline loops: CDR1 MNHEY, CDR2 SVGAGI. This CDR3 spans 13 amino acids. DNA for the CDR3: TGTGCCAGCAGTTTGTTGGGCGACGAGACCCAGTACTTC. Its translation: CASSLLGDETQYF.

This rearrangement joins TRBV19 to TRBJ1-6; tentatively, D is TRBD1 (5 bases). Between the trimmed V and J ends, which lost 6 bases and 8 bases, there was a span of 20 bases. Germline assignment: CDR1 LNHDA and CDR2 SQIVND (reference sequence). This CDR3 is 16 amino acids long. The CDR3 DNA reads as TGTGCCAGTAGCATTACCCCTCGTCAGGGTTATTCACCCCTCCACTTT. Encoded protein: CASSITPRQGYSPLHF. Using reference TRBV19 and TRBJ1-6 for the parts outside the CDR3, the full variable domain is DGGITQSPKYLFRKEGQNVTLSCEQNLNHDAMYWYRQDPGQGLRLIYYSQIVNDFQKGDIAEGYSVSREKKESFPLTVTSAQKNPTAFYLCASSITPRQGYSPLHFGNGTRLTVT.

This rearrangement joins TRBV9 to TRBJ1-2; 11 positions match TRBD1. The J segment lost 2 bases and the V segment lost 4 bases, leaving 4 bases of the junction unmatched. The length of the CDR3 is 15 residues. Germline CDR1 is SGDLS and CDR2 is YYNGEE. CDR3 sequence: CASSPRTGGNYGYTF. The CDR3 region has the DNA TGTGCCAGCAGCCCCCGGACAGGGGGCAACTATGGCTACACCTTC.

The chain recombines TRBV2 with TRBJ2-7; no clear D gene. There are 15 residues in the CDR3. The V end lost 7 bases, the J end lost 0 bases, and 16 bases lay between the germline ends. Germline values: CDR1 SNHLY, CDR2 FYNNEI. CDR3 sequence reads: CASIPDSGSSYEQYF. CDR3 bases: TGTGCCAGCATCCCAGACTCGGGCAGCTCCTACGAGCAGTACTTC.

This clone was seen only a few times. The CDR3 nucleotides are TGTGCCAGCAGTTTATCAGGGGGCCCGCGGCCCCAGCATTTT. The encoded protein is CASSLSGGPRPQHF. The chain has TRBV27 and TRBJ1-5; 7 bases are a match to TRBD1. The CDR3 runs 14 residues. With V trimmed by 0 bases and J by 9 bases, 5 bases remained unmatched. CDR1 and CDR2 from the germline V gene are MNHEY and SMNVEV (reference sequence).

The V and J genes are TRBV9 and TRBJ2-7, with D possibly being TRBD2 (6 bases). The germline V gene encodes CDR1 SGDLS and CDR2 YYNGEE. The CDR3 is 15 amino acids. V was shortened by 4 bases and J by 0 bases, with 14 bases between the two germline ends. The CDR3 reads CASSPTSRGSYEQYF. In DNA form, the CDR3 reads TGTGCCAGCAGCCCAACTAGCAGAGGCTCCTACGAGCAGTACTTC.

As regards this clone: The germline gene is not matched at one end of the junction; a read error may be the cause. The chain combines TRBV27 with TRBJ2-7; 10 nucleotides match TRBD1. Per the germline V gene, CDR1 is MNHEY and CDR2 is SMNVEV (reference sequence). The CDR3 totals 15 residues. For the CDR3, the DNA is TGTGCCAGCAGCCCGGGGGACAGGGGCTCCCACGAGCAGTACTTC. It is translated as CASSPGDRGSHEQYF.

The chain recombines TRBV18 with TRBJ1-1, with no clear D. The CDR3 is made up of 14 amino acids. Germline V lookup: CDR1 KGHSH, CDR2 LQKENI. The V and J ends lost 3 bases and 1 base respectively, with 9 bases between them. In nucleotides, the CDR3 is TGTGCCAGCTCACCCGAACACGCGAACACTGAAGCTTTCTTT. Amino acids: CASSPEHANTEAFF.

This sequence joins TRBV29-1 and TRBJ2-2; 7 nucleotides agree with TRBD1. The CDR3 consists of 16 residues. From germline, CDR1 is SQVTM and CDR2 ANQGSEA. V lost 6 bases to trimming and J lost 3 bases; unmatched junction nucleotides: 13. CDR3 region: CSVPGTADYDTGELFF. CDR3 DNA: TGCAGCGTCCCCGGGACAGCGGATTACGACACCGGGGAGCTGTTTTTT.

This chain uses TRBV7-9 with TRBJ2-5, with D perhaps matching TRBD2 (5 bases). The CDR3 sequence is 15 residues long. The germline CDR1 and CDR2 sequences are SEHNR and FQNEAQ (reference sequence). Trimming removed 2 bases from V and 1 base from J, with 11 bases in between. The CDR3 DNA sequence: TGTGCCAGCAGCTTAAGTCAAAGCGGCCAAGAGACCCAGTACTTC. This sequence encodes CASSLSQSGQETQYF.

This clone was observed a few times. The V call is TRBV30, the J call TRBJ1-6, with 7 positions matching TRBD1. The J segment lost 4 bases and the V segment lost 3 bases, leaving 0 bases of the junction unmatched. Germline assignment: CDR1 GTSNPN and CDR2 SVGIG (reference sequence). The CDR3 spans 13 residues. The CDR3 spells CAWRGQYNSPLHF. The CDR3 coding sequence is TGTGCCTGGAGGGGACAGTATAATTCACCCCTCCACTTT.

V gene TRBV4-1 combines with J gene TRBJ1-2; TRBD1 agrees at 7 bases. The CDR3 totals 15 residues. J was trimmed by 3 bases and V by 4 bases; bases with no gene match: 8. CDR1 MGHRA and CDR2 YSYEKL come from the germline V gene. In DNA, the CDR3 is TGCGCCAGCAGCCTAGAGCCGGGACAGTACTATGGCTACACCTTC. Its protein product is CASSLEPGQYYGYTF.

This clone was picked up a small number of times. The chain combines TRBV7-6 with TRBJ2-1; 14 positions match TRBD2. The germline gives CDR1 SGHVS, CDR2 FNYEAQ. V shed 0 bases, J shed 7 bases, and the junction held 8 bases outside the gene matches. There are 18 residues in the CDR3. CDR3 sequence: CASSLAPVGLAGENEQFF. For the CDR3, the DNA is TGTGCCAGCAGCTTAGCGCCAGTGGGACTAGCGGGAGAAAATGAGCAGTTCTTC.

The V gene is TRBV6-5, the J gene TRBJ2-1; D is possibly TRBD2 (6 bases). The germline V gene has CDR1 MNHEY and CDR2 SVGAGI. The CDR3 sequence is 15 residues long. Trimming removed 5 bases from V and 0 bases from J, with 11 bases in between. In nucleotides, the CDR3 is TGTGCCAGCAGTGCCCGGGAGAGCTCCTACAATGAGCAGTTCTTC. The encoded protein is CASSARESSYNEQFF.

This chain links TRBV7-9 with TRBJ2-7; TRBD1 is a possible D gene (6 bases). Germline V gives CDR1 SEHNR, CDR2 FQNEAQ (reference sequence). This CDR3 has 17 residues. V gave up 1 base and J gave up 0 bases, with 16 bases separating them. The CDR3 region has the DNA TGTGCCAGCAGCTTAGGACAAACGACAGGTAGCTCCTACGAGCAGTACTTC. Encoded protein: CASSLGQTTGSSYEQYF.